The entry that follows covers one TCR beta chain sequence. This record belongs to a study of shared clonotypes between healthy human individuals. Sorted subsets were amplified in replicate PCRs using about 210 ng DNA, roughly 30,000 T cell genomes. Some clones are missing from TCRdb's copy, which holds only in-frame ones; the method was immunoSEQ multiplex PCR. The table includes more than 2,000,000 clones, about 92% detected once. This CDR3 comprises 14 residues. CDR1 and CDR2 (germline): SGHRS, YFSETQ. The V gene end was trimmed by 3 bases and the J gene end by 7 bases; junction bases not matched to a gene: 6.

This clonotype originated in a man between 18 and 29 years old in good health. Specimen: naive CD4+ T cells sorted from blood. Indicated subset: CD45RA+ positively selected. The rearrangement links TRBV5-1 to TRBJ1-2; 10 bases are shared with TRBD1. CDR3 nucleotides: TGCGCCAGCAGCTCCGACAGGGGGCTTGGTGGCTACACCTTC. The encoded protein is CASSSDRGLGGYTF.